Each of the 22 T cell receptor beta chains below was sequenced from the same sample in a study of blood T cell repertoires in COVID-19. Using immunoSEQ multiplex PCR, the repertoire was profiled, and TCRdb retains in-frame clones only, with some absent. Of about 220,000 clones listed, about 85% are singletons. Material for sequencing was peripheral blood. The receptors originated from a man aged 45 to 65 who had recovered from COVID-19.

The gene calls are TRBV11-2 and TRBJ2-7; 11 nucleotides agree with TRBD1. The germline V gene encodes CDR1 SGHAT and CDR2 FQNNGV. J gave up 3 bases and V 5 bases, and 6 bases lay outside the gene matches. CDR3 length: 15 amino acids. The CDR3 here is CASSRSGTGGYEQYF. CDR3 in DNA: TGTGCCAGCAGCCGAAGCGGGACAGGGGGCTACGAGCAGTACTTC.

J is TRBJ2-4 and V is TRBV18; 9 bases are shared with TRBD1. Losses at the gene ends were 4 bases for V and 7 bases for J; bases not matched to a gene: 5. The CDR3 contains 14 residues. Germline V gene data show CDR1 as KGHSH and CDR2 as LQKENI. Here the CDR3 DNA reads TGTGCCAGCTCACTATCGGGACAGGGTAACATTCAGTACTTC. Its translation is CASSLSGQGNIQYF.

This chain uses TRBV28 with TRBJ2-5; TRBD1 matches at 7 bases. Germline V CDR1 and CDR2: MDHEN, SYDVKM. After removal of 5 bases from V and 6 bases from J, the junction contained 15 bases not matched to a gene. This CDR3 is built from 16 residues. The DNA of the CDR3 is TGTGCCAGCAGTCCTCAAACGACAGGGTCTGGAAAGACCCAGTACTTC. Translation gives CASSPQTTGSGKTQYF.

This chain joins TRBV30 and TRBJ2-7; no clear D. The ends were cut back, 3 bases at V and 5 bases at J, with 14 bases in the middle. CDR1 is GTSNPN and CDR2 is SVGIG in the germline V gene (reference sequence). The CDR3 runs to 13 residues. CDR3 loop: CAWSSIRTDEQYF. CDR3 nucleotides: TGTGCCTGGAGCTCTATTCGTACCGACGAGCAGTACTTC.

The CDR3 DNA is TGTGCCAGTAGTATTGAGGGCGTTAGCTCCTACAATGAGCAGTTCTTC. As protein: CASSIEGVSSYNEQFF. V usage is TRBV19 and J usage is TRBJ2-1; perhaps TRBD2 as D (5 bases). This CDR3 region has 16 residues. Trimming pared 3 bases from V and 0 bases from J, leaving 12 bases between. Germline lookup yields CDR1 LNHDA and CDR2 SQIVND (reference sequence).

J is TRBJ2-5 and V is TRBV5-4, with 7 bases aligning to TRBD1. The CDR3 is made up of 13 amino acids. The germline CDR1 and CDR2 sequences are SGHNT and YYREEE (reference sequence). Germline trimming cut 4 bases from V and 4 bases from J; bases unmatched to any gene: 4. CDR3 coding DNA: TGTGCCAGCAGCAGACAGGGCGGAGAGACCCAGTACTTC. Translated: CASSRQGGETQYF.

The chain has TRBV5-8 and TRBJ1-2; TRBD1 matches 8 bases. The CDR3 has 14 amino acids. Trimming removed 0 bases from V and 5 bases from J; junction bases left unmatched: 3. CDR1 and CDR2 from the germline V gene are SGHTS and YDEGEE. The CDR3 loop is CASSLETGVYGYTF. The CDR3 DNA reads as TGTGCCAGCAGCTTGGAGACAGGGGTTTATGGCTACACCTTC. Variable domain in full (rest from reference TRBV5-8 and TRBJ1-2): EAGVTQSPTHLIKTRGQQATLRCSPISGHTSVYWYQQALGLGLQFLLWYDEGEERNRGNFPPRFSGRQFPNYSSELNVNALELEDSALYLCASSLETGVYGYTFGSGTRLTVV.

This chain joins TRBV30 and TRBJ2-7, with TRBD2 matching 7 bases. The CDR3 extends over 13 amino acids. With V trimmed by 2 bases and J by 0 bases, 1 base remained unmatched. Germline-derived CDR1 and CDR2 are GTSNPN and SVGIG (reference sequence). CDR3: CAWSRGSSYEQYF. The CDR3 nucleotides read TGTGCCTGGAGTCGCGGGAGCTCCTACGAGCAGTACTTC.

The chain is built from TRBV27 and TRBJ2-1; 8 positions match TRBD2. The CDR3 has 17 amino acids. The germline CDR1 and CDR2 sequences are MNHEY and SMNVEV (reference sequence). V shed 1 base, J shed 4 bases, and the junction held 9 bases outside the gene matches. The CDR3 protein is CASSLYGGRPGYNEQFF. CDR3 nucleotide sequence: TGTGCCAGCAGTTTATACGGCGGGAGGCCGGGATACAATGAGCAGTTCTTC.

The rearrangement joins TRBV5-1 to TRBJ1-5; tentative D call: TRBD1 (6 bases). V was clipped by 4 bases and J by 8 bases, with 13 bases between them. The CDR3 has 13 amino acids. The V gene's germline CDR1 is SGHRS and CDR2 YFSETQ. The chain's CDR3 is CASSLDRFEPQHF. CDR3 bases: TGCGCCAGCAGCCTAGACAGGTTTGAGCCCCAGCATTTT. Looking up the rest from reference TRBV5-1 and TRBJ1-5 gives the full variable domain: KAGVTQTPRYLIKTRGQQVTLSCSPISGHRSVSWYQQTPGQGLQFLFEYFSETQRNKGNFPGRFSGRQFSNSRSEMNVSTLELGDSALYLCASSLDRFEPQHFGDGTRLSIL.

V and J are TRBV13 and TRBJ2-7, with D hard to call. The CDR3 is made up of 12 amino acids. Per the germline V gene, CDR1 is PRHDT and CDR2 is FYEKMQ (reference sequence). Trimming left V 3 bases short and J 2 bases short, with 5 bases between. The CDR3 sequence: CASSFVAYEQYF. The CDR3 nucleotides read TGTGCCAGCAGCTTCGTCGCCTACGAGCAGTACTTC.

The table lists this clone with a count of one. The chain is built from TRBV6-5 and TRBJ1-3; weak D call: TRBD1 (5 bases). CDR1 and CDR2 (germline): MNHEY, SVGAGI. The ends were cut back, 3 bases at V and 4 bases at J, with 16 bases in the middle. CDR3 length equals 16 residues. The CDR3 coding sequence is TGTGCCAGCAGTTATGGGGCAGGGTGGGGAGGAAACACCATATATTTT. This encodes CASSYGAGWGGNTIYF.

CDR3 region: CASSARRGWATEAFF. The CDR3 nucleotides read TGTGCCAGCAGCGCTCGCAGGGGCTGGGCCACTGAAGCTTTCTTT. The gene calls are TRBV5-6 and TRBJ1-1, with D possibly being TRBD1 (6 bases). The CDR3 has 15 residues. V was trimmed by 4 bases and J by 4 bases, leaving 17 bases between them. Germline V gene lookup returns CDR1 SGHDT and CDR2 YYEEEE.

CDR3 DNA sequence: TGTGCCAGCAGTTTTCGGCTAGCGGCCCACGAGCAGTACTTC. Protein sequence: CASSFRLAAHEQYF. This chain links TRBV28 with TRBJ2-7; 7 bases match TRBD2. The germline CDR1 and CDR2 sequences are MDHEN and SYDVKM. CDR3 size: 14 residues. V lost 3 bases, J lost 5 bases, and 7 bases stayed unmatched.

J is TRBJ2-2 and V is TRBV30; D gene uncertain. This CDR3 spans 15 amino acids. V shed 3 bases and J shed 5 bases, with 16 bases lying between them. The germline V gene has CDR1 GTSNPN and CDR2 SVGIG (reference sequence). The CDR3 DNA follows: TGTGCCTGGAGGGGTGCGGCAATCAAAACCGGGGAGCTGTTTTTT. This sequence encodes CAWRGAAIKTGELFF.

This clone has only a few counts. The chain employs TRBV11-3 and TRBJ2-1; 11 bases align to TRBD2. The CDR3 covers 16 residues. The germline V gene has CDR1 SGHNT and CDR2 YENEEA. Trimming removed 0 bases from V and 8 bases from J; junction bases left unmatched: 6. The CDR3 nucleotides read TGTGCCAGCAGCTTAGATCCTAGCGGGAGGCCCCATGAGCAGTTCTTC. It codes for CASSLDPSGRPHEQFF. Full variable domain (missing parts from reference TRBV11-3 and TRBJ2-1): EAGVVQSPRYKIIEKKQPVAFWCNPISGHNTLYWYLQNLGQGPELLIRYENEEAVDDSQLPKDRFSAERLKGVDSTLKIQPAELGDSAVYLCASSLDPSGRPHEQFFGPGTRLTVL.

Written as DNA, the CDR3 is TGCGCCAGCAGCTCGTTGACCACCAGGGGGCGCGGAACTGAAGCTTTCTTT. Protein: CASSSLTTRGRGTEAFF. This sequence joins TRBV5-1 and TRBJ1-1, with 8 bases matching TRBD1. Germline CDR1 and CDR2: SGHRS and YFSETQ. This CDR3 is built from 17 residues. V was pared by 3 bases and J by 5 bases, with 15 bases of the junction left unmatched.

The genes are TRBV5-6 and TRBJ2-1; the match to TRBD2 covers 10 bases. This CDR3 comprises 16 residues. CDR1 is SGHDT and CDR2 is YYEEEE in the germline V gene. V was clipped by 0 bases and J by 9 bases; unmatched bases: 9. CDR3 loop: CASSLEPSGRYGEQFF. CDR3 in DNA: TGTGCCAGCAGCTTGGAACCTAGCGGGAGATACGGTGAGCAGTTCTTC.

The DNA of the CDR3 is TGTGCCAGCAGTTACTCGACGTTGTGGCGGGGTCGGAACGAGCAGTACTTC. It translates to CASSYSTLWRGRNEQYF. The chain recombines TRBV6-2 or TRBV6-3 with TRBJ2-7; D is possibly TRBD2 (6 bases). Germline assignment: CDR1 MNHEY and CDR2 SVGEGT. The CDR3 loop spans 17 amino acids. The germline V and J ends were trimmed by 0 bases and 5 bases, with 20 bases remaining between them.

The chain has TRBV18 and TRBJ2-1; 9 bases are a match to TRBD2. V lost 1 base and J lost 10; bases outside the gene matches: 8. Germline V CDR1 and CDR2: KGHSH, LQKENI. The CDR3 sequence is 15 residues long. CDR3 region: CASSPRPSGAGEQFF. The CDR3 nucleotides are TGTGCCAGCTCACCACGCCCTAGCGGGGCGGGGGAGCAGTTCTTC.

The chain recombines TRBV13 with TRBJ1-3; D unresolved. CDR3 length equals 15 residues. The V and J ends lost 5 bases and 2 bases respectively, with 13 bases between them. The germline V gene has CDR1 PRHDT and CDR2 FYEKMQ (reference sequence). The CDR3 nucleotides read TGTGCCAGCAGCCCGAAACCGTGGCCTGGAAACACCATATATTTT. This sequence encodes CASSPKPWPGNTIYF.

The chain has TRBV7-9 and TRBJ1-1, with D possibly TRBD1 on 5 matching bases. The CDR3 is 16 residues long. With 5 bases removed from V and 1 base from J, the gap between germline ends came to 17 bases. Germline CDR1 SEHNR, CDR2 FQNEAQ (reference sequence). DNA for the CDR3: TGTGCCAGCAGCCACCCCCCCCAGGGCGGGAACACTGAAGCTTTCTTT. Protein: CASSHPPQGGNTEAFF.